This is a list of T cell receptor beta chains from one sample in a study of human T cells and chemical hapten exposure. Using its own MiXCR run on the RACE reads, TCRdb lists one record per CDR3 protein. The sample carries 80,000 or so distinct CDR3 sequences, around 10% recorded once. This specimen consisted of whole blood, obtained in connection with sensitization to the hapten diphenylcyclopropenone (DPC). These receptor sequences come from a woman aged 45-60 years with alopecia areata. Some clones in this sample may be carry-over from other donors' samples. CDR3s include the opening cysteine and the closing phenylalanine or tryptophan. The D gene is left open where the match is weak. A clone size is listed for some rows: how often the clone was seen (once, few, many), or a class if it is expanded.

J: TRBJ2-2; V: TRBV11-2; D: .; size: .; CDR3: CASSFPFTGELFF; DNA: TGTGCCAGCAGCTTTCCCTTCACCGGGGAGCTGTTTTTT
J: TRBJ1-1; V: TRBV9; D: .; size: few; CDR3: CASSVAVGTEAFF; DNA: TGTGCCAGCAGCGTAGCCGTTGGCACTGAAGCTTTCTTT
J: TRBJ1-5; V: TRBV27; D: .; size: .; CDR3: CASSFRGNQPQHF; DNA: TGTGCCAGCAGTTTTCGGGGGAATCAGCCCCAGCATTTT
J: TRBJ2-6; V: TRBV3-1; D: TRBD2; size: many; CDR3: CASSQPGTSGRASGANVLTF; DNA: TGTGCCAGCAGCCAGCCCGGGACTAGCGGGAGGGCCTCTGGGGCCAACGTCCTGACTTTC
J: TRBJ1-1; V: TRBV7-2; D: .; size: many; CDR3: CASSLSPGMEAFF; DNA: TGTGCCAGCAGCTTAAGTCCAGGGATGGAAGCTTTCTTT
J: TRBJ2-3; V: TRBV23-1; D: .; size: many; CDR3: CASSQSQALGTDTQYF; DNA: TGCGCCAGCAGTCAATCTCAAGCCCTAGGCACAGATACGCAGTATTTT
J: TRBJ2-7; V: TRBV27; D: .; size: many; CDR3: CASSQTQGNSEQYF; DNA: TGTGCCAGCAGCCAAACCCAGGGAAACAGCGAGCAGTACTTC
J: TRBJ2-1; V: TRBV6-2/TRBV6-3; D: .; size: .; CDR3: CASQNPVGSSYNEQFF; DNA: TGTGCCAGCCAAAATCCGGTGGGGAGCTCCTACAATGAGCAGTTCTTC
J: TRBJ2-6; V: TRBV7-9; D: .; size: few; CDR3: CASSPAWSGANVLTF; DNA: TGTGCCAGCAGCCCCGCGTGGAGTGGGGCCAACGTCCTGACTTTC
J: TRBJ1-2; V: TRBV12-5; D: TRBD1; size: .; CDR3: CASGAGQGNYGYTF; DNA: TGTGCTAGTGGTGCCGGACAGGGGAACTATGGCTACACCTTC
J: TRBJ2-2; V: TRBV5-5; D: TRBD1; size: .; CDR3: CASRTDRGVTGELFF; DNA: TGTGCCAGCAGAACAGACAGGGGCGTAACCGGGGAGCTGTTTTTT
J: TRBJ1-5; V: TRBV29-1; D: .; size: medium-sized; CDR3: CSAGQQHQPQHF; DNA: TGCAGCGCCGGACAGCAGCATCAGCCCCAGCATTTT
J: TRBJ1-2; V: TRBV5-4; D: .; size: few; CDR3: CASSSYRDDYGYTF; DNA: TGTGCCAGCAGCAGTTACAGGGACGACTATGGCTACACCTTC
J: TRBJ2-1; V: TRBV20-1; D: TRBD2; size: .; CDR3: CSARDPSGSTNEQFF; DNA: TGCAGTGCTAGAGATCCTAGCGGGAGTACCAATGAGCAGTTCTTC
J: TRBJ2-7; V: TRBV6-5; D: .; size: few; CDR3: CASKPPGHPSEQYF; DNA: TGTGCCAGCAAACCGCCGGGACATCCAAGCGAGCAGTACTTC
J: TRBJ2-2; V: TRBV7-2; D: TRBD1; size: few; CDR3: CASSHDRAAGELFF; DNA: TGTGCCAGCAGCCACGACAGGGCGGCCGGGGAGCTGTTTTTT
J: TRBJ1-2; V: TRBV2; D: TRBD1; size: many; CDR3: CASRALQGWGDGYTF; DNA: TGTGCCAGCAGAGCCTTACAGGGGTGGGGAGATGGCTACACCTTC
J: TRBJ1-6; V: TRBV2; D: TRBD1; size: few; CDR3: CASSRLGQGANSPLHF; DNA: TGTGCCAGCAGTCGCCTAGGACAGGGAGCGAATTCACCCCTCCACTTT
J: TRBJ2-5; V: TRBV7-9; D: .; size: few; CDR3: CASSFPGGRKTQYF; DNA: TGTGCCAGCAGCTTCCCGGGGGGCAGAAAGACCCAGTACTTC
J: TRBJ2-6; V: TRBV12-3/TRBV12-4; D: .; size: .; CDR3: CASSIFGSGANVLTF; DNA: TGTGCCAGCAGTATCTTTGGGTCTGGGGCCAACGTCCTGACTTTC
J: TRBJ2-4; V: TRBV2; D: TRBD1; size: few; CDR3: CASTPPPDRKAKNIQYF; DNA: TGTGCCAGCACCCCACCACCGGACAGGAAAGCCAAAAACATTCAGTACTTC
J: TRBJ1-3; V: TRBV28; D: .; size: .; CDR3: CASSLFAGAGNTIYF; DNA: TGTGCCAGCAGTTTATTCGCAGGGGCTGGAAACACCATATATTTT
J: TRBJ2-7; V: TRBV7-2; D: .; size: few; CDR3: CASSKGTGGDEQYF; DNA: TGTGCCAGCAGCAAAGGGACGGGCGGGGACGAGCAGTACTTC
J: TRBJ2-2; V: TRBV7-9; D: .; size: many; CDR3: CASSATTGINTGELFF; DNA: TGTGCCAGCAGCGCGACAACGGGGATAAACACCGGGGAGCTGTTTTTT
J: TRBJ1-2; V: TRBV30; D: .; size: many; CDR3: CACYLTGTNYGYTF; DNA: TGTGCCTGCTATCTTACAGGGACCAACTATGGCTACACCTTC
J: TRBJ2-7; V: TRBV5-1; D: TRBD1; size: once; CDR3: CASSPLTGGYEQYF; DNA: TGCGCCAGCAGCCCTCTGACAGGGGGCTACGAGCAGTACTTC
J: TRBJ2-3; V: TRBV7-3; D: TRBD2; size: many; CDR3: CASSSIAGVTLPQYF; DNA: TGTGCCAGCAGCTCAATAGCGGGGGTTACCTTGCCGCAGTATTTT
J: TRBJ2-3; V: TRBV19; D: TRBD1; size: .; CDR3: CASTTPTGTTDTQYF; DNA: TGTGCCAGTACCACTCCGACAGGGACCACAGATACGCAGTATTTT
J: TRBJ1-4; V: TRBV2; D: TRBD1; size: .; CDR3: CASNGQGANEKLFF; DNA: TGTGCCAGCAACGGACAGGGCGCTAATGAAAAACTGTTTTTT
J: TRBJ1-6; V: TRBV12-3/TRBV12-4; D: TRBD1; size: .; CDR3: CASRRQGLGSPLHF; DNA: TGTGCCAGCAGGAGACAGGGTCTGGGTTCACCCCTCCACTTT
J: TRBJ1-4; V: TRBV20-1; D: .; size: .; CDR3: CSAPLGLGEKLFF; DNA: TGCAGTGCCCCACTGGGGCTGGGTGAAAAACTGTTTTTT
J: TRBJ1-1; V: TRBV7-2; D: .; size: many; CDR3: CASSPWGTEAFF; DNA: TGTGCCAGCAGTCCCTGGGGGACTGAAGCTTTCTTT
J: TRBJ2-7; V: TRBV28; D: .; size: many; CDR3: CASRPPGYEQYF; DNA: TGTGCCAGCAGACCTCCAGGCTACGAGCAGTACTTC
J: TRBJ2-2; V: TRBV5-1; D: TRBD1; size: .; CDR3: CASRTGETNTGELFF; DNA: TGCGCCAGCAGGACAGGGGAGACGAACACCGGGGAGCTGTTTTTT
J: TRBJ2-1; V: TRBV12-3/TRBV12-4; D: TRBD2; size: few; CDR3: CARGYRHKVRGRDEQFF; DNA: TGTGCCAGGGGTTACAGGCATAAGGTCCGGGGGAGGGATGAGCAGTTCTTC
J: TRBJ2-3; V: TRBV12-3/TRBV12-4; D: .; size: few; CDR3: CASSPVRGAQDTQYF; DNA: TGTGCCAGCAGTCCCGTCCGGGGTGCACAAGATACGCAGTATTTT
J: TRBJ2-2; V: TRBV14; D: TRBD2; size: many; CDR3: CASSSPGLAGVTGELFF; DNA: TGTGCCAGCAGCTCACCGGGACTAGCGGGAGTCACCGGGGAGCTGTTTTTT